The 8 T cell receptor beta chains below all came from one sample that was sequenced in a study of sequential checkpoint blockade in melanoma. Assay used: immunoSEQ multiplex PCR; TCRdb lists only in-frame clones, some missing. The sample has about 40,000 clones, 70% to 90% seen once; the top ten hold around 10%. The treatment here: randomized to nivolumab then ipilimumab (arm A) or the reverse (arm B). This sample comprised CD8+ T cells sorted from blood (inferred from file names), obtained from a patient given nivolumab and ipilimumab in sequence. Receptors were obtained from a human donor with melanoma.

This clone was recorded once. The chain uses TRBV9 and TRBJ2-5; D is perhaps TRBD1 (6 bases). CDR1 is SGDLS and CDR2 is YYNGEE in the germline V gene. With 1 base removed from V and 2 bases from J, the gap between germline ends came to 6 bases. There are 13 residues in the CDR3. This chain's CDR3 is CASSVQGQETQYF. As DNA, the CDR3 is TGTGCCAGCAGCGTACAGGGGCAAGAGACCCAGTACTTC.

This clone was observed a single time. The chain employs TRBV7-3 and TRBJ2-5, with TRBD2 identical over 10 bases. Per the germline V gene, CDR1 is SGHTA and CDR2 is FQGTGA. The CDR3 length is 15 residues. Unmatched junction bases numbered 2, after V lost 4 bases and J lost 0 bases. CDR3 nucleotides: TGTGCCAGCAGCTCAACTAGCGGGAACCAAGAGACCCAGTACTTC. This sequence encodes CASSSTSGNQETQYF. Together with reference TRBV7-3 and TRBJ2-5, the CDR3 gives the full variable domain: GAGVSQTPSNKVTEKGKYVELRCDPISGHTALYWYRQSLGQGPEFLIYFQGTGAADDSGLPNDRFFAVRPEGSVSTLKIQRTERGDSAVYLCASSSTSGNQETQYFGPGTRLLVL.

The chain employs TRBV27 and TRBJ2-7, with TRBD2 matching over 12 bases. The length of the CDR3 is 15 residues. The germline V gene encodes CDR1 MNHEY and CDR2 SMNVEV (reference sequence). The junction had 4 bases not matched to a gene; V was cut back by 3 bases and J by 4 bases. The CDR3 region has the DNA TGTGCCAGCAGTTTCCTAGCGGGAGGGCAATACGAGCAGTACTTC. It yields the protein CASSFLAGGQYEQYF.

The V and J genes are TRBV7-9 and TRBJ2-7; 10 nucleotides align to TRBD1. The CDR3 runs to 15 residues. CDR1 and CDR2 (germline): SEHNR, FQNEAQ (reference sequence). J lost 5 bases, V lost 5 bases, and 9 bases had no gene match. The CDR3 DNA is TGTGCCAGCAGCCCTCCAACCGACAGGGGGCACGAGCAGTACTTC. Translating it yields CASSPPTDRGHEQYF.

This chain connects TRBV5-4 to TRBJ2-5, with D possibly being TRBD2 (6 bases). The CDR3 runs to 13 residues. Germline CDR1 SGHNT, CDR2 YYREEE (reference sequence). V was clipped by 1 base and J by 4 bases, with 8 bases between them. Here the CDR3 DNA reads TGTGCCAGCAGCTTGTGGGGAGGAGAGACCCAGTACTTC. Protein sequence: CASSLWGGETQYF.

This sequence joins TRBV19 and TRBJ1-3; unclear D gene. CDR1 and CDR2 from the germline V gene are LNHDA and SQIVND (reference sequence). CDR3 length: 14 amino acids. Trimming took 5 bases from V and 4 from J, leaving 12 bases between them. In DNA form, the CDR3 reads TGTGCCAGTAGTCGCCGGGGAGGAGGAAACACCATATATTTT. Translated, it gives CASSRRGGGNTIYF.

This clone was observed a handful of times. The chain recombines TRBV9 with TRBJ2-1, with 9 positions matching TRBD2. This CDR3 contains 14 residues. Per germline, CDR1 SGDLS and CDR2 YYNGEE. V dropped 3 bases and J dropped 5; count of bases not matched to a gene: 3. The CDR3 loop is CASSDGTSNNEQFF. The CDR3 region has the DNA TGTGCCAGCAGCGACGGGACTAGCAACAATGAGCAGTTCTTC.

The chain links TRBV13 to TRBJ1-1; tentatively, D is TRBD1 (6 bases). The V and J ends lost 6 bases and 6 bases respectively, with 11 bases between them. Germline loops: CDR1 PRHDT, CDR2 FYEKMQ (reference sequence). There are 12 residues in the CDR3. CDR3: CASRGQIAEAFF. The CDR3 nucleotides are TGTGCCAGCAGAGGACAGATCGCTGAAGCTTTCTTT.